The 32 T cell receptor beta chains listed next were all sequenced from one sample in a study of blood T cell repertoires in COVID-19. Produced via immunoSEQ multiplex PCR; TCRdb's table is partial and in-frame only. In the table there are about 100,000 clones, 70% to 90% of which are singletons. Sequencing was carried out using peripheral blood. These receptors came from a human donor in a cohort sampled during active COVID-19.

This clone was detected only a few times. The chain has TRBV4-1 and TRBJ2-7, with TRBD1 as a possible D gene (6 bases). The CDR3 length is 15 residues. Germline CDR1 reads MGHRA; CDR2 reads YSYEKL. Trimming left V 4 bases short and J 0 bases short, with 13 bases between. The CDR3 protein is CASSRMGDTSYEQYF. CDR3 DNA sequence: TGCGCCAGCAGCCGAATGGGGGACACCTCCTACGAGCAGTACTTC.

The rearrangement uses TRBV21-1 and TRBJ2-2; the DNA was not used to check the table's D call, TRBD2. TRBV21-1 is marked as a pseudogene. This CDR3 is built from 17 residues. The CDR3 sequence is CASSKGSLAGVAGELFF. The DNA of the CDR3 is TGTGCCAGCAGCAAAGGTTCCCTAGCGGGAGTGGCCGGGGAGCTGTTTTTT.

Only one count was recorded for this clone. The chain combines TRBV7-8 with TRBJ1-2; 8 bases are a match to TRBD1. Germline CDR1 SGHVS, CDR2 FQNEAQ. The CDR3 loop spans 15 amino acids. V lost 5 bases, J lost 7 bases, and 12 bases stayed unmatched. CDR3 DNA: TGTGCCAGCAGCGTCCAGGGGACAGGCAAGGGTGGCTACACCTTC. It codes for CASSVQGTGKGGYTF.

The gene calls are TRBV6-6 and TRBJ2-1; 12 nucleotides line up with TRBD2. V gave up 6 bases and J gave up 4 bases; unmatched junction bases: 10. Germline V gene lookup returns CDR1 MNHNY and CDR2 SVGAGI (reference sequence). The CDR3 runs 17 residues. CDR3 residues: CASRRSTSGRAYNEQFF. The DNA of the CDR3 is TGTGCCAGCAGACGATCGACTAGCGGGAGAGCGTACAATGAGCAGTTCTTC.

The chain uses TRBV6-2 or TRBV6-3 and TRBJ2-2; tentatively, D is TRBD1 (5 bases). This CDR3 has 16 amino acids. The germline CDR1 and CDR2 sequences are MNHEY and SVGEGT. V shed 5 bases and J shed 6 bases, with 19 bases lying between them. The CDR3: CASSPLGPFFPGELFF. The CDR3 region has the DNA TGTGCCAGCAGTCCCTTGGGGCCCTTCTTTCCCGGGGAGCTGTTTTTT.

This rearrangement joins TRBV5-6 to TRBJ2-5, with TRBD2 identical over 7 bases. The CDR3 consists of 15 residues. J lost 2 bases, V lost 2 bases, and 6 bases had no gene match. The germline V gene has CDR1 SGHDT and CDR2 YYEEEE. The CDR3 nucleotides are TGTGCCAGCAGCTTTCGGACTAGAACTCAAGAGACCCAGTACTTC. Residues: CASSFRTRTQETQYF. The full variable domain, completed using reference TRBV5-6 and TRBJ2-5, is DAGVTQSPTHLIKTRGQQVTLRCSPKSGHDTVSWYQQALGQGPQFIFQYYEEEERQRGNFPDRFSGHQFPNYSSELNVNALLLGDSALYLCASSFRTRTQETQYFGPGTRLLVL.

The table lists this clone with a count of one. CDR3 sequence: CATSDRRGREQFF. For the CDR3, the DNA is TGTGCCACCAGTGATCGGAGGGGCCGAGAGCAGTTCTTC. This rearrangement joins TRBV24-1 to TRBJ2-1, with a tentative D call TRBD2 (6 bases). The CDR3 consists of 13 residues. Germline lookup yields CDR1 KGHDR and CDR2 SFDVKD. V was clipped by 3 bases and J by 10 bases, with 12 bases between them.

V usage is TRBV20-1 and J usage is TRBJ2-3; 9 positions match TRBD2. The CDR3 spans 14 residues. V was pared by 3 bases and J by 8 bases, with 9 bases of the junction left unmatched. Looked up from germline, CDR1 is DFQATT and CDR2 is SNEGSKA (reference sequence). This CDR3 is CSASLAGGAGTQYF. The CDR3 DNA reads as TGCAGTGCTAGTCTGGCGGGGGGGGCAGGTACGCAGTATTTT.

The J gene is TRBJ2-3, the V gene TRBV5-4; 11 positions agree with TRBD1. After removal of 3 bases from V and 3 bases from J, the junction contained 3 bases not matched to a gene. The CDR3 extends over 15 amino acids. Germline V gene lookup returns CDR1 SGHNT and CDR2 YYREEE (reference sequence). CDR3 residues: CASSSRDRGTDTQYF. For the CDR3, the DNA is TGTGCCAGCAGCTCCCGGGACAGGGGGACAGATACGCAGTATTTT.

This CDR3 is CASSLLGTSGDSNTGELFF. CDR3 in DNA: TGTGCCAGCAGCTTGTTGGGGACTAGCGGGGATTCGAACACCGGGGAGCTGTTTTTT. The rearrangement uses TRBV5-6 and TRBJ2-2, with 13 bases matching TRBD2. The germline V gene has CDR1 SGHDT and CDR2 YYEEEE. This CDR3 has 19 amino acids. With V trimmed by 1 base and J by 0 bases, 6 bases remained unmatched.

The rearrangement uses TRBV11-2 and TRBJ2-7; tentative D call: TRBD2 (5 bases). V lost 1 base to trimming and J lost 3 bases, with 10 bases between them. Germline V lookup: CDR1 SGHAT, CDR2 FQNNGV. The length of the CDR3 is 14 residues. CDR3 protein: CASSLGPGVYEQYF. CDR3 nucleotide sequence: TGTGCCAGCAGCTTAGGGCCCGGGGTCTACGAGCAGTACTTC.

This rearrangement joins TRBV18 to TRBJ1-1; possibly TRBD1 for D (6 bases). Trimming shortened V by 6 bases and J by 0 bases, and 11 bases separated the two germline ends. Germline-derived CDR1 and CDR2 are KGHSH and LQKENI. The length of the CDR3 is 14 residues. For the CDR3, the DNA is TGTGCCAGCTCTCTCGGGACATTGAACACTGAAGCTTTCTTT. It translates to CASSLGTLNTEAFF.

The sample holds one count of this clone. The V call is TRBV18, the J call TRBJ2-7, with TRBD1 as a possible D gene (6 bases). The CDR3 consists of 14 residues. CDR1 is KGHSH and CDR2 is LQKENI in the germline V gene. Deletions cut 4 bases from V and 0 bases from J, with 10 bases between. The CDR3 here is CASSQTGYSYEQYF. For the CDR3, the DNA is TGTGCCAGCTCACAAACAGGGTACTCCTACGAGCAGTACTTC. The full variable domain, with the rest looked up from reference TRBV18 and TRBJ2-7, is NAGVMQNPRHLVRRRGQEARLRCSPMKGHSHVYWYRQLPEEGLKFMVYLQKENIIDESGMPKERFSAEFPKEGPSILRIQQVVRGDSAAYFCASSQTGYSYEQYFGPGTRLTVT.

The V and J genes are TRBV3-1 (or the pseudogene TRBV3-2) and TRBJ1-2; D not resolved. V shed 4 bases and J shed 0 bases, with 15 bases lying between them. Germline loops: CDR1 LGHDT, CDR2 YNNKEL (reference sequence). The CDR3 spans 16 residues. The CDR3 DNA reads as TGTGCCAGCAGCCCCTCGAACATTCTTGCTAACTATGGCTACACCTTC. Protein product: CASSPSNILANYGYTF.

This sequence joins TRBV4-3 and TRBJ2-1; 7 bases align to TRBD2. The germline CDR1 and CDR2 sequences are LGHNA and YSLEER. The CDR3 is made up of 17 amino acids. Trimming cost V 0 bases and J 3 bases; bases outside gene matches: 8. Written as DNA, the CDR3 is TGCGCCAGCAGCCAAGATCCTAGAGGCGGGAGCTACAATGAGCAGTTCTTC. Translation: CASSQDPRGGSYNEQFF.

A single count supports this clone. The rearrangement joins TRBV7-9 to TRBJ2-1; D is possibly TRBD1 (7 bases). The CDR3 has 15 residues. The germline V gene has CDR1 SEHNR and CDR2 FQNEAQ (reference sequence). With 6 bases removed from V and 5 bases from J, the gap between germline ends came to 17 bases. The CDR3, as DNA: TGTGCCAGCAGTATACGGACAGGCGGGGACAATGAGCAGTTCTTC. Residues: CASSIRTGGDNEQFF. The full variable domain, with the rest looked up from reference TRBV7-9 and TRBJ2-1, is DTGVSQNPRHKITKRGQNVTFRCDPISEHNRLYWYRQTLGQGPEFLTYFQNEAQLEKSRLLSDRFSAERPKGSFSTLEIQRTEQGDSAMYLCASSIRTGGDNEQFFGPGTRLTVL.

The chain joins TRBV5-1 to TRBJ2-3; TRBD1 might be the D (5 bases). Germline loops: CDR1 SGHRS, CDR2 YFSETQ. Between the trimmed V and J ends, which lost 0 bases and 2 bases, there was a span of 10 bases. The CDR3 is 15 residues long. The CDR3 protein is CASSLAGKFTDTQYF. The CDR3 DNA reads TGCGCCAGCAGCTTGGCAGGGAAGTTCACAGATACGCAGTATTTT.

This rearrangement joins TRBV29-1 to TRBJ2-2; 9 bases match TRBD2. The J segment lost 6 bases and the V segment lost 0 bases, leaving 8 bases of the junction unmatched. This CDR3 contains 16 residues. Germline assignment: CDR1 SQVTM and CDR2 ANQGSEA. The CDR3 spells CSVEEGAGGRPGELFF. The CDR3 coding sequence is TGCAGCGTTGAAGAAGGAGCGGGAGGCCGTCCCGGGGAGCTGTTTTTT.

On this clone itself: Within the sample, other DNA sequences also encode this same CDR3. This rearrangement joins TRBV5-1 to TRBJ2-2; 8 bases match TRBD2. The CDR3 length is 16 residues. CDR1 and CDR2 from the germline V gene are SGHRS and YFSETQ. The V gene end was trimmed by 8 bases and the J gene end by 4 bases; junction bases not matched to a gene: 13. The CDR3 here is CASSRDGGASTGELFF. The CDR3 DNA sequence: TGCGCCAGTTCTCGGGACGGGGGGGCCTCCACCGGGGAGCTGTTTTTT.

The rearrangement uses TRBV7-8 and TRBJ1-2; D is undetermined. The CDR3 is 13 amino acids. Trimming left V 5 bases short and J 4 bases short, with 11 bases between. Germline V CDR1 and CDR2: SGHVS, FQNEAQ. This CDR3 reads CASSPTHSYGYTF. CDR3 bases: TGTGCCAGCAGCCCTACTCACAGCTATGGCTACACCTTC.

The gene calls are TRBV10-3 and TRBJ2-6; D unresolved. Trimming took off 0 bases at V and 4 bases at J, with 4 bases between the two ends. The CDR3 totals 14 residues. The germline V gene has CDR1 ENHRY and CDR2 SYGVKD. Written as DNA, the CDR3 is TGTGCCATCAGTGAGTCTGGCGGGGCCAACGTCCTGACTTTC. It translates to CAISESGGANVLTF.

In DNA form, the CDR3 reads TGTGCCAGCAGCGTAGTAGGGGAGGCTAACTATGGCTACACCTTC. Its translation: CASSVVGEANYGYTF. The chain employs TRBV9 and TRBJ1-2, with D possibly being TRBD1 (5 bases). V was cut by 0 bases and J by 0 bases, with 9 bases left in between. Germline CDR1 and CDR2: SGDLS and YYNGEE. CDR3 size: 15 residues.

The chain is built from TRBV23-1 and TRBJ2-6; 7 bases agree with TRBD1. TRBV23-1 is filed as an ORF, its function uncertain. The CDR3 length is 15 residues. The V segment lost 6 bases and the J segment 2 bases; nucleotides outside the gene matches: 4. The CDR3 DNA sequence: TGCGCCAGCAGCCCCGACAGGGCTGGGGCCAACGTCCTGACTTTC. Translating it yields CASSPDRAGANVLTF.

The gene calls are TRBV5-5 and TRBJ2-2; D is possibly TRBD1 (5 bases). This CDR3 is built from 14 residues. The V end lost 1 base, the J end lost 4 bases, and 8 bases lay between the germline ends. Germline CDR1 reads SGHKS; CDR2 reads YYEKEE (reference sequence). CDR3 sequence reads: CASSLTGITGELFF. The DNA of the CDR3 is TGTGCCAGCAGCTTGACAGGAATCACCGGGGAGCTGTTTTTT.

The chain combines TRBV7-8 with TRBJ2-5, with D unresolved. CDR1 SGHVS and CDR2 FQNEAQ come from the germline V gene. CDR3 size: 14 residues. V was clipped by 2 bases and J by 1 base, with 8 bases between them. CDR3 residues: CASSLMAVQETQYF. The DNA of the CDR3 is TGTGCCAGCAGCTTAATGGCAGTCCAAGAGACCCAGTACTTC. The full variable domain, completed using reference TRBV7-8 and TRBJ2-5, is GAGVSQSPRYKVAKRGQDVALRCDPISGHVSLFWYQQALGQGPEFLTYFQNEAQLDKSGLPSDRFFAERPEGSVSTLKIQRTQQEDSAVYLCASSLMAVQETQYFGPGTRLLVL.

This clone was seen a few times. V gene TRBV9 combines with J gene TRBJ2-3, with 14 bases matching TRBD2. The germline CDR1 and CDR2 sequences are SGDLS and YYNGEE. Trimming cost V 4 bases and J 6 bases; bases outside gene matches: 4. There are 15 residues in the CDR3. The chain's CDR3 is CASSLRTSGGDTQYF. For the CDR3, the DNA is TGTGCCAGCAGCCTCCGGACTAGCGGGGGGGATACGCAGTATTTT.

The chain carries TRBV9 and TRBJ2-7; D is ambiguous. Germline CDR1 SGDLS, CDR2 YYNGEE. V lost 0 bases and J lost 1, with 8 bases in between. CDR3 length: 14 residues. CDR3 coding DNA: TGTGCCAGCAGCGTAGATCCCCAGTCCTACGAGCAGTACTTC. Protein sequence: CASSVDPQSYEQYF.

The V gene is TRBV6-5, the J gene TRBJ1-2; 8 nucleotides line up with TRBD1. CDR1 and CDR2 (germline): MNHEY, SVGAGI. This CDR3 contains 14 residues. After removal of 5 bases from V and 7 bases from J, the junction contained 9 bases not matched to a gene. The CDR3 nucleotides are TGTGCCAGCAGTCGACTCAATACAGGGGGTGGCTACACCTTC. It codes for CASSRLNTGGGYTF.

The chain employs TRBV6-2 or TRBV6-3 and TRBJ1-1; no definite D call. V lost 2 bases and J 7 bases, leaving 11 bases between the germline ends. Germline V gene sequence: CDR1 MNHEY, CDR2 SVGEGT. The CDR3 consists of 13 residues. As DNA, the CDR3 is TGTGCCAGCAGTTACCAGTCGGGTAATGAAGCTTTCTTT. This encodes CASSYQSGNEAFF.

The table lists this clone with a count of one. The chain links TRBV6-5 to TRBJ1-2, with D perhaps TRBD1 (5 bases). The CDR3 runs to 14 residues. Trimming shortened V by 6 bases and J by 7 bases, and 18 bases separated the two germline ends. Germline V gives CDR1 MNHEY, CDR2 SVGAGI. CDR3 in amino acids: CASSRALRQSGYTF. The CDR3 DNA reads as TGTGCCAGCAGCCGGGCACTCCGACAGTCTGGCTACACCTTC.

As DNA, the CDR3 is TGTGCCAGCAGAGGGACAACCTACAATGAGCAGTTCTTC. Protein: CASRGTTYNEQFF. The chain recombines TRBV27 with TRBJ2-1, with D possibly being TRBD1 (6 bases). Germline CDR1 is MNHEY and CDR2 is SMNVEV (reference sequence). This CDR3 is 13 amino acids long. Trimming pared 6 bases from V and 2 bases from J, leaving 8 bases between.

The chain combines TRBV27 with TRBJ1-3; perhaps TRBD1 as D (6 bases). With 4 bases removed from V and 4 bases from J, the gap between germline ends came to 11 bases. The CDR3 contains 14 residues. Germline loops: CDR1 MNHEY, CDR2 SMNVEV (reference sequence). CDR3 protein: CASSYRESGNTIYF. CDR3 coding DNA: TGTGCCAGCAGTTACAGGGAGTCCGGAAACACCATATATTTT.